Each of the 15 T cell receptor beta chains below was sequenced from the same sample in a study of vaccination and CD4 T cells after COVID-19. Their antigen targets remain unknown. Time point: late sampling 161 to 241 days after vaccination in three convalescent patients. This sample's treatment: approximately 9-day PBMC culture with coronavirus spike peptide pools or control peptides (ViraFEST assay). Cultured CD4+ T cell DNA was sequenced using the Oncomine TCR Beta short-read assay. One entry per CDR3 protein results from TCRdb running MiXCR on the PCR reads. The repertoire holds around 30,000 distinct CDR3 sequences, with 36% as singletons. Source: CD4+ T cells from blood, cultured in vitro, taken about 7 months after SARS-CoV-2 vaccination. The receptors were gathered from a human donor who had recovered from COVID-19.

This clonotype was seen a handful of times. The chain links TRBV6-1 to TRBJ2-5; maybe TRBD2 (5 bases). The CDR3 is 14 residues long. Germline V gene data show CDR1 as MNHNS and CDR2 as SASEGT. V was shortened by 4 bases and J by 5 bases, with 14 bases between the two germline ends. The CDR3 protein is CASSAHTSLETQYF. The CDR3 DNA follows: TGTGCCAGCAGTGCTCATACTAGTTTGGAGACCCAGTACTTC.

This clonotype came up a few times. V usage is TRBV20-1 and J usage is TRBJ2-3, with 10 bases matching TRBD2. The V and J ends lost 3 bases and 2 bases, in that order; junction bases with no gene match: 11. The germline CDR1 and CDR2 sequences are DFQATT and SNEGSKA (reference sequence). The CDR3 loop spans 17 amino acids. The CDR3 DNA sequence: TGCAGTGCTAGCGGTCTAGCGGGAGAGGGGGTCACAGATACGCAGTATTTT. Its translation: CSASGLAGEGVTDTQYF.

The chain has TRBV28 and TRBJ1-2; D is perhaps TRBD1 (5 bases). The V gene's germline CDR1 is MDHEN and CDR2 SYDVKM. The V end lost 11 bases, the J end lost 0 bases, and 13 bases lay between the germline ends. The CDR3 runs to 13 residues. CDR3 in amino acids: CAGAGLSNYGYTF. The CDR3 DNA reads as TGTGCCGGGGCAGGATTGTCTAACTATGGCTACACCTTC.

The rearrangement joins TRBV14 to TRBJ2-3; 8 bases are shared with TRBD2. Unmatched junction bases numbered 15, after V lost 4 bases and J lost 6 bases. The CDR3 has 17 residues. Germline CDR1 reads SGHDN; CDR2 reads FVKESK. The CDR3 DNA sequence: TGTGCCAGCAGCCTAGAGACCCCTTTCGGGAGGGAGGATACGCAGTATTTT. Translated: CASSLETPFGREDTQYF. Looking up the rest from reference TRBV14 and TRBJ2-3 gives the full variable domain: EAGVTQFPSHSVIEKGQTVTLRCDPISGHDNLYWYRRVMGKEIKFLLHFVKESKQDESGMPNNRFLAERTGGTYSTLKVQPAELEDSGVYFCASSLETPFGREDTQYFGPGTRLTVL.

The gene calls are TRBV11-1 and TRBJ2-7; D is unresolved. V was shortened by 3 bases and J by 3 bases, with 9 bases between the two germline ends. CDR3 length equals 13 residues. The germline gives CDR1 SGHAT, CDR2 FQDESV (reference sequence). Here the CDR3 DNA reads TGTGCCAGCAGCTTTAATCGGCTCTACGAGCAGTACTTC. Translation gives CASSFNRLYEQYF.

The chain couples TRBV19 to TRBJ2-5, with D perhaps being TRBD1 or TRBD2 (6 bases each). CDR3 length: 16 amino acids. V shed 3 bases and J shed 7 bases, with 21 bases lying between them. Germline values: CDR1 LNHDA, CDR2 SQIVND (reference sequence). CDR3 sequence (DNA): TGTGCCAGTAGTATGTCCGGGGGCCAAAGGAAGGGGACCCAGTACTTC. Its translation is CASSMSGGQRKGTQYF.

This chain uses TRBV28 with TRBJ1-5; D gene unclear. The germline V gene encodes CDR1 MDHEN and CDR2 SYDVKM. This CDR3 is 15 amino acids long. Trimming removed 5 bases from V and 6 bases from J, with 17 bases in between. CDR3 region: CASSKGTRMGQPQHF. The CDR3 DNA follows: TGTGCCAGCAGTAAAGGTACACGGATGGGTCAGCCCCAGCATTTT. The whole variable domain, filled in from reference TRBV28 and TRBJ1-5, reads DVKVTQSSRYLVKRTGEKVFLECVQDMDHENMFWYRQDPGLGLRLIYFSYDVKMKEKGDIPEGYSVSREKKERFSLILESASTNQTSMYLCASSKGTRMGQPQHFGDGTRLSIL.

This sequence joins TRBV27 and TRBJ1-5; the D gene is possibly TRBD1 (5 bases). CDR1 is MNHEY, CDR2 SMNVEV, per germline (reference sequence). The V gene lost 7 bases and the J gene lost 0 bases, with 7 bases spanning the gap. The CDR3 is made up of 13 amino acids. The CDR3 DNA follows: TGTGCCAGCAAGGGACGTAGCAATCAGCCCCAGCATTTT. It yields the protein CASKGRSNQPQHF.

This clonotype has just a few counts. The CDR3 protein is CASSGAEPDRGRPYEQYF. DNA for the CDR3: TGTGCCAGCAGTGGGGCAGAACCCGACAGGGGGCGCCCCTACGAGCAGTACTTC. This chain joins TRBV27 and TRBJ2-7, with 10 nucleotides matching TRBD1. Germline V gene data show CDR1 as MNHEY and CDR2 as SMNVEV (reference sequence). Trimming cost V 5 bases and J 2 bases; bases outside gene matches: 15. CDR3 length equals 18 residues.

This clonotype has just a few counts. CDR3 sequence: CATSDPPGQKSVSSYNEQFF. The CDR3 DNA sequence: TGTGCCACCAGTGATCCACCGGGACAGAAATCTGTCAGCTCCTACAATGAGCAGTTCTTC. The chain uses TRBV24-1 and TRBJ2-1, with TRBD1 identical over 7 bases. Germline trimming cut 3 bases from V and 0 bases from J; bases unmatched to any gene: 16. CDR1 is KGHDR, CDR2 SFDVKD, per germline. The CDR3 is 20 amino acids.

The chain uses TRBV7-2 and TRBJ2-5; D is perhaps TRBD2 (7 bases). This CDR3 region has 14 residues. The V gene's germline CDR1 is SGHTA and CDR2 FQGNSA. The germline V and J ends were trimmed by 1 base and 7 bases, with 13 bases remaining between them. The CDR3 sequence is CASSLEGGRVTQYF. The CDR3 DNA is TGTGCCAGCAGCTTAGAAGGGGGGAGGGTGACCCAGTACTTC.

This chain uses TRBV5-4 with TRBJ1-2; D uncertain. Germline CDR1 and CDR2: SGHNT and YYREEE (reference sequence). The CDR3 has 13 amino acids. V lost 5 bases and J lost 3, with 11 bases in between. CDR3 sequence (DNA): TGTGCCAGCAGGAAGGGCGGCGACTATGGCTACACCTTC. Translating gives CASRKGGDYGYTF.

The chain is built from TRBV9 and TRBJ2-1; 7 nucleotides agree with TRBD2. This CDR3 has 15 residues. The germline CDR1 and CDR2 sequences are SGDLS and YYNGEE. J lost 3 bases, V lost 0 bases, and 3 bases had no gene match. CDR3 loop: CASSVELADYNEQFF. CDR3 sequence (DNA): TGTGCCAGCAGCGTAGAGCTAGCGGACTACAATGAGCAGTTCTTC.

The sample holds a few counts of this clonotype. The chain uses TRBV7-2 and TRBJ2-7; D is uncertain. The CDR3 runs to 13 residues. CDR1 and CDR2 (germline): SGHTA, FQGNSA. The V end lost 1 base, the J end lost 4 bases, and 8 bases lay between the germline ends. CDR3 residues: CASSLGVRYEQYF. The CDR3 DNA reads TGTGCCAGCAGCTTAGGTGTTAGGTACGAGCAGTACTTC. The entire variable domain, with the rest obtained from reference TRBV7-2 and TRBJ2-7, is as follows: GAGVSQSPSNKVTEKGKDVELRCDPISGHTALYWYRQSLGQGLEFLIYFQGNSAPDKSGLPSDRFSAERTGGSVSTLTIQRTQQEDSAVYLCASSLGVRYEQYFGPGTRLTVT.

In its sample, this clonotype was seen a few times. This chain connects TRBV7-6 to TRBJ2-2, with 10 bases aligning to TRBD2. V was pared by 2 bases and J by 3 bases, with 9 bases of the junction left unmatched. The CDR3 is made up of 18 amino acids. In germline, CDR1 is SGHVS, CDR2 FNYEAQ. This CDR3 is CASSLRPSGRADTGELFF. CDR3 coding DNA: TGTGCCAGCAGCTTACGGCCCAGCGGGAGGGCCGACACCGGGGAGCTGTTTTTT.